The present T cell receptor (beta chain) was sequenced within a study of T cell responses to AZD1222 COVID-19 vaccine (dated by TCRdb to about 2021). With respect to the entire study: AZD1222 recipients given second doses at about 4 weeks or at about 12 weeks were pooled, since spike-specific TCR depth and breadth were not found to differ between the two schedules. TCR sequencing covered over 230 trial participants: around 210 given two doses of AZD1222 and about 26 given two doses of MenACWY control vaccine. Trial participants were enrolled into age subgroups of 18-55, 56-69 and 70-plus years, which contained approximately 150, 30 and 60 TCR-sequenced participants, respectively.

The CDR3 regions of human TCRbeta chains were subjected to immunosequencing. For the original study's pipeline: Repertoire TCRs were matched against a reference library of SARS-CoV-2-specific TCRs generated with the MIRA antigen-specificity platform. Breadth was defined as the fraction of unique TCRs that were SARS-CoV-2-associated. Depth was defined as the fraction of total T cells that were SARS-CoV-2-associated. Each spike-specific TCR was assigned to its reactive spike region and to a CD4 or CD8 class using the MIRA data. Log10-transformed breadth and depth values were compared by one-way ANOVA with Sidak's multiple comparisons tests. TCRdb obtained this table from immuneACCESS and retained in-frame rearrangements with V and J assigned. These tables miss some clones; where compared with another copy, unresolved V genes account for less than half of the shortfall, and the remainder is unexplained. Clone size and V and J calls were adopted from that table, with D and trimming inferred from the DNA. In all, the sample holds about 200,000 clones, and approximately 92% of those were seen once. The ten biggest clones cover approximately 1.4% of the sample.

A distance of 9 bases separates the germline ends of V and J, which lose 7 bases and 0 bases respectively. The CDR3 measures 13 amino acids from cysteine to phenylalanine. Solely the CDR3 DNA is kept, with 39 bases framed from the first base. From a lookup of the germline V gene, CDR1 and CDR2 are MNHEY and SVGAGI. For this clone: Its antigen is unknown. Base qualities are not recorded, but no much larger clone differs from it by a single base.

Beyond this particular receptor, the publication reports: Epitopes outside the regions mutated in the B.1.351 and B.1.1.7 variants were reportedly recognized by nearly half of the unique spike-specific TCRs. Participants were mostly white British and included more females than males, and it was suggested by the authors that clonal diversity may have been underestimated. The 56-69-year group was small, and its depth increase did not reach significance, likely because of low power. Only a handful of AZD1222 recipients were SARS-CoV-2 seropositive at baseline, limiting conclusions about previously exposed vaccinees. A significant rise in spike-specific TCR breadth and depth was observed after two AZD1222 doses relative to day 0 and relative to MenACWY recipients. The vaccine-associated CD4 TCRs covered the entire spike protein, and the dominant responses fell in regions 160-218 and 743-854. No day 14 peak-response samples were available, so repertoires were characterized only after the peak T cell response.

The time point label for this specimen denotes: baseline before first vaccination. Samples from vaccinated people were obtained from the UK trials COV001 and COV002, which included a single-blind randomized controlled phase 2/3 trial of AZD1222 (ChAdOx1 nCoV-19) in healthy adults. For TCRbeta chain sequencing, PBMC samples from trial participants were taken at day 0 and at day 28 after the second dose. The clonotype originates from an adult in good health. The sequence is built from TRBV6-5 and TRBJ1-1; confidence is insufficient to name the D gene. The sequences come from peripheral blood, collected on day 0 of AZD1222 vaccination. The CDR3 region: CASNRVVNTEAFF. The sequence in DNA is TGTGCCAGCAACCGAGTGGTGAACACTGAAGCTTTCTTT.